These 29 T cell receptor beta chains were sequenced from one sample in a study of CD8 T cells in Susac syndrome. cDNA came from about 0.46 to 1 ug RNA primed by random hexamers. MiXCR, applied by TCRdb to the immunoSEQ multiplex PCR reads, yields one record per CDR3 protein. The sample yields about 190,000 distinct CDR3 sequences, 90% to 97% seen once. The sample comprised CD4+ T cells from PBMCs. The receptors derive from a human donor with Susac syndrome.

The V and J genes are TRBV5-1 and TRBJ1-1; the D is unclear. V gave up 4 bases and J gave up 4 bases, with 14 bases separating them. The CDR3 is made up of 14 amino acids. Germline CDR1 reads SGHRS; CDR2 reads YFSETQ. DNA for the CDR3: TGCGCCAGCAGCCTGGGCGGGCCACGCACTGAAGCTTTCTTT. Translating gives CASSLGGPRTEAFF.

This rearrangement joins TRBV6-2 or TRBV6-3 to TRBJ2-7; D ambiguous. The V and J ends lost 0 bases and 6 bases respectively, with 21 bases between them. Germline V CDR1 and CDR2: MNHEY, SVGEGT. This CDR3 contains 17 residues. As DNA, the CDR3 is TGTGCCAGCAGTTACTCCCCCGCGGTTTTGTCCGGATCCGAGCAGTACTTC. As protein: CASSYSPAVLSGSEQYF.

This sequence joins TRBV7-7 and TRBJ2-3; 9 bases match TRBD1. The CDR3 contains 15 residues. Per germline, CDR1 SSHAT and CDR2 FNYEAQ (reference sequence). V lost 5 bases to trimming and J lost 1 base; unmatched junction nucleotides: 4. CDR3 nucleotides: TGTGCCAGCAGCCCCGGGACAGGGCGCACAGATACGCAGTATTTT. It encodes CASSPGTGRTDTQYF.

This clonotype was seen only a few times. V and J are TRBV13 and TRBJ2-7, with D perhaps TRBD1 or TRBD2 (5 bases each). Germline lookup yields CDR1 PRHDT and CDR2 FYEKMQ (reference sequence). Trimming removed 2 bases at V and 1 base at J, with 9 bases between. This CDR3 comprises 14 residues. CDR3 coding DNA: TGTGCCAGCAGCTTAAGGGACGGGTCCTACGAGCAGTACTTC. Amino acid sequence: CASSLRDGSYEQYF.

The V and J genes are TRBV27 and TRBJ2-1; D is uncertain. The CDR3 loop spans 14 amino acids. Germline-derived CDR1 and CDR2 are MNHEY and SMNVEV (reference sequence). V was pared by 5 bases and J by 5 bases, with 13 bases between. The DNA of the CDR3 is TGTGCCAGCAGTGGGCTATCCCGGAACAATGAGCAGTTCTTC. It codes for CASSGLSRNNEQFF.

V gene TRBV29-1 combines with J gene TRBJ2-5; D may be TRBD2 (7 bases). Trimming removed 4 bases at V and 4 bases at J, with 19 bases between. This CDR3 region has 15 residues. CDR1 is SQVTM, CDR2 ANQGSEA, per germline. CDR3 protein: CSVAISGGRGETQYF. The CDR3 nucleotides are TGCAGCGTTGCAATCTCGGGGGGCCGTGGAGAGACCCAGTACTTC.

The gene calls are TRBV29-1 and TRBJ2-7; 9 nucleotides align to TRBD1. V lost 6 bases and J lost 7; bases outside the gene matches: 4. The CDR3 is 11 residues long. Germline V gene sequence: CDR1 SQVTM, CDR2 ANQGSEA. Here the CDR3 DNA reads TGCAGCGTCGATGGGACAGGGGAGCAGTACTTC. Residues: CSVDGTGEQYF.

The rearrangement joins TRBV18 to TRBJ2-3, with D possibly TRBD1 on 6 matching bases. Germline lookup yields CDR1 KGHSH and CDR2 LQKENI. The V and J ends lost 1 base and 2 bases respectively, with 13 bases between them. The CDR3 spans 16 residues. CDR3 sequence (DNA): TGTGCCAGCTCACCACTAGGGCAGGGGATCACAGATACGCAGTATTTT. Residues: CASSPLGQGITDTQYF.

This sequence joins TRBV5-1 and TRBJ2-2; TRBD2 agrees at 9 bases. The J segment lost 6 bases and the V segment lost 5 bases, leaving 8 bases of the junction unmatched. CDR1 and CDR2 (germline): SGHRS, YFSETQ. The CDR3 is 15 residues long. DNA of the CDR3: TGCGCCAGCAGACTAGCGGGTTCGAGGCCCGGGGAGCTGTTTTTT. Its translation: CASRLAGSRPGELFF.

The chain recombines TRBV30 with TRBJ2-4, with D unclear. This CDR3 has 14 amino acids. V was trimmed by 0 bases and J by 4 bases, leaving 10 bases between them. The germline V gene encodes CDR1 GTSNPN and CDR2 SVGIG (reference sequence). The CDR3 protein is CAWSVRGRKNIQYF. The CDR3 DNA reads TGTGCCTGGAGTGTACGTGGAAGAAAAAACATTCAGTACTTC.

The rearrangement uses TRBV12-3 or TRBV12-4 and TRBJ2-3; D gene uncertain. CDR3 size: 13 residues. The ends were cut back, 5 bases at V and 8 bases at J, with 14 bases in the middle. The CDR3 sequence: CASSPHEVATQYF. Here the CDR3 DNA reads TGTGCCAGCAGTCCCCATGAGGTAGCTACGCAGTATTTT.

The V gene is TRBV20-1, the J gene TRBJ2-2; TRBD1 or TRBD2 may be the D gene (5 bases each). V was pared by 1 base and J by 4 bases, with 10 bases between. Germline loops: CDR1 DFQATT, CDR2 SNEGSKA (reference sequence). The CDR3 runs 14 residues. The CDR3 here is CSARARGVTGELFF. CDR3 nucleotide sequence: TGCAGTGCTAGAGCCCGAGGGGTCACCGGGGAGCTGTTTTTT.

J is TRBJ2-1 and V is TRBV5-1, with a weak D call TRBD1 (5 bases). The CDR3 runs to 15 residues. The V gene lost 0 bases and the J gene lost 8 bases, with 15 bases spanning the gap. CDR1 is SGHRS and CDR2 is YFSETQ in the germline V gene. The CDR3 spells CASSLARVRSDEQFF. CDR3 DNA sequence: TGCGCCAGCAGCTTGGCCAGGGTTCGGTCTGATGAGCAGTTCTTC.

V gene TRBV25-1 combines with J gene TRBJ2-7; D is undetermined. V lost 9 bases, J lost 4 bases, and 10 bases lay in between. The length of the CDR3 is 11 residues. Germline V gene sequence: CDR1 MGHDK, CDR2 SYGVNS. CDR3 sequence (DNA): TGTGCCAGTACTATGGGGTACGAGCAGTACTTC. Its protein product is CASTMGYEQYF.

This clonotype has only one observation. The chain recombines TRBV7-9 with TRBJ2-7, with TRBD1 matching over 9 bases. V trimming: 1 base; J trimming: 2 bases; junction bases outside the gene matches: 6. CDR1 and CDR2 from the germline V gene are SEHNR and FQNEAQ (reference sequence). The CDR3 runs to 16 residues. CDR3 sequence (DNA): TGTGCCAGCAGCTTAGGGGGACGGGACAGGGCCTACGAGCAGTACTTC. Amino acid sequence: CASSLGGRDRAYEQYF.

J is TRBJ2-1 and V is TRBV18; 8 bases line up with TRBD2. Germline V gene lookup returns CDR1 KGHSH and CDR2 LQKENI. The CDR3 is 15 residues long. Trimming removed 3 bases from V and 6 bases from J; junction bases left unmatched: 7. The CDR3 spells CASSPSGRGGNEQFF. CDR3 nucleotides: TGTGCCAGCTCACCCTCGGGCCGGGGGGGCAATGAGCAGTTCTTC.

In this sample, this clonotype turned up a few times. The chain joins TRBV20-1 to TRBJ2-3, with 8 bases that match TRBD2. The ends lost 3 bases at V and 2 bases at J; junction bases unmatched: 4. The length of the CDR3 is 14 residues. Germline CDR1 and CDR2: DFQATT and SNEGSKA (reference sequence). In nucleotides, the CDR3 is TGCAGTGCTAGGGCGGGGGGTCCCACAGATACGCAGTATTTT. It translates to CSARAGGPTDTQYF.

The V and J genes are TRBV12-3 or TRBV12-4 and TRBJ1-5, with a tentative D call TRBD1 (6 bases). Trimming cost V 3 bases and J 0 bases, with 15 bases left between them. The CDR3 has 17 amino acids. The CDR3 sequence is CASSLWRGKYSNQPQHF. The DNA of the CDR3 is TGTGCCAGCAGTTTGTGGAGGGGGAAATATAGCAATCAGCCCCAGCATTTT.

The gene calls are TRBV4-2 and TRBJ1-2; perhaps TRBD1 as D (5 bases). V was cut by 0 bases and J by 3 bases, with 8 bases left in between. The CDR3 loop spans 14 amino acids. CDR1 and CDR2 (germline): LGHNA, YNFKEQ. CDR3 loop: CASSQDGDYYGYTF. DNA of the CDR3: TGTGCCAGCAGCCAAGACGGGGACTACTATGGCTACACCTTC.

The chain joins TRBV29-1 to TRBJ1-5; 9 positions match TRBD1. Trimming at V came to 6 bases and at J to 6 bases, leaving 3 bases not matched to a gene. Germline-derived CDR1 and CDR2 are SQVTM and ANQGSEA. The CDR3 covers 12 residues. The CDR3 DNA reads TGCAGCGTAGCGGGACAGGGTCAGCCCCAGCATTTT. Amino acid sequence: CSVAGQGQPQHF.

This clonotype appeared a single time. The rearrangement uses TRBV20-1 and TRBJ1-1; no definite D call. The CDR3 totals 15 residues. Trimming removed 6 bases at V and 1 base at J, with 18 bases between. In germline, CDR1 is DFQATT, CDR2 SNEGSKA (reference sequence). This chain's CDR3 is CSAHPAGRQNTEAFF. The DNA for the CDR3 is TGCAGTGCCCACCCGGCGGGCAGACAGAACACTGAAGCTTTCTTT.

The chain recombines TRBV9 with TRBJ2-2; 7 nucleotides line up with TRBD1. CDR3 length: 16 amino acids. Germline-derived CDR1 and CDR2 are SGDLS and YYNGEE. Trimming cost V 3 bases and J 4 bases; bases outside gene matches: 9. CDR3 amino acids: CASSAGTAQATGELFF. The CDR3 DNA reads as TGTGCCAGCAGCGCCGGGACAGCACAAGCCACCGGGGAGCTGTTTTTT.

This chain uses TRBV19 with TRBJ2-1; the D gene could be TRBD1 or TRBD2 (5 bases each). Germline lookup yields CDR1 LNHDA and CDR2 SQIVND (reference sequence). The CDR3 covers 14 residues. V was pared by 6 bases and J by 10 bases, with 19 bases between. The CDR3 nucleotides read TGTGCCAGTAGCCGATCCAGCCGGGGCCCCGAGCAGTTCTTC. It is translated as CASSRSSRGPEQFF.

The genes are TRBV20-1 and TRBJ2-5, with 7 bases aligning to TRBD2. V lost 6 bases to trimming and J lost 3 bases; unmatched junction nucleotides: 7. The CDR3 spans 13 residues. Germline V gives CDR1 DFQATT, CDR2 SNEGSKA (reference sequence). DNA of the CDR3: TGCAGTGCCCCCTGGGGGGGGAAAGAGACCCAGTACTTC. This sequence encodes CSAPWGGKETQYF.

The gene calls are TRBV7-3 and TRBJ2-5, with TRBD2 matching 8 bases. Germline loops: CDR1 SGHTA, CDR2 FQGTGA. Trimming took 8 bases from V and 5 from J; bases not matched to a gene: 7. The CDR3 runs 13 residues. CDR3 loop: CASSGGAGETQYF. The CDR3, as DNA: TGTGCCAGCTCCGGGGGGGCTGGGGAGACCCAGTACTTC.

The rearrangement links TRBV12-3 or TRBV12-4 to TRBJ1-1; D unresolved. V gave up 0 bases and J gave up 2 bases, with 10 bases separating them. The CDR3 has 15 amino acids. CDR3 nucleotides: TGTGCCAGCAGTTTAGCTGGGAACGAAAACACTGAAGCTTTCTTT. Translated: CASSLAGNENTEAFF.

This clonotype has just one count. The chain has TRBV30 and TRBJ2-5; 8 bases fit TRBD1. V gave up 5 bases and J gave up 5 bases; unmatched junction bases: 7. Germline CDR1 and CDR2: GTSNPN and SVGIG (reference sequence). The CDR3 is 13 amino acids. CDR3 nucleotides: TGTGCCTGGGGGGCAGGGGGCAGGGAGACCCAGTACTTC. It yields the protein CAWGAGGRETQYF.

The V and J genes are TRBV11-2 and TRBJ2-3; 8 nucleotides match TRBD2. The germline CDR1 and CDR2 sequences are SGHAT and FQNNGV. V shed 1 base, J shed 6 bases, and the junction held 3 bases outside the gene matches. The CDR3 consists of 14 residues. The CDR3 protein is CASSLAGGLDTQYF. In DNA, the CDR3 is TGTGCCAGCAGCTTAGCGGGGGGGCTGGATACGCAGTATTTT. The full variable domain, in which reference TRBV11-2 and TRBJ2-3 provide the parts outside the CDR3, is EAGVAQSPRYKIIEKRQSVAFWCNPISGHATLYWYQQILGQGPKLLIQFQNNGVVDDSQLPKDRFSAERLKGVDSTLKIQPAKLEDSAVYLCASSLAGGLDTQYFGPGTRLTVL.

This chain connects TRBV20-1 to TRBJ2-5; 9 positions match TRBD2. Germline V gene sequence: CDR1 DFQATT, CDR2 SNEGSKA (reference sequence). Losses at the gene ends were 3 bases for V and 5 bases for J; bases not matched to a gene: 13. This CDR3 has 16 residues. The CDR3 DNA reads as TGCAGTGCTAGCATAAGCGGGGGGCCGGGTGGGGAGACCCAGTACTTC. It is translated as CSASISGGPGGETQYF.